This T cell receptor (beta chain) was identified during a study of blood T cell repertoires in COVID-19. Study details: The study drew acute and convalescent COVID-19 samples from the United States, Italy and Spain. PBMCs, B-cell-depleted T cells, or T cells were the source of the cDNA or gDNA that made up the material.

Repertoires were generated with immunoSEQ multiplex PCR, while TCRdb's copy carries only in-frame clones and drops some. Counted here are around 200,000 clones, 75% to 90% occurring once; the ten biggest clones make up 9.2%. The participants were between roughly 18 and 89 years old and came from under 25 US areas. Donors of Cohort 3 who recovered were those that had two negative PCRs, clearance, or symptom resolution. The sequenced sample consisted of PBMCs or T cells enriched from blood (not recorded which). This sequence originates from a man aged 40-49 years who had recovered from COVID-19.

CDR3 amino acids: CASSLVGTEAEAFF. In nucleotides, the CDR3 is TGTGCCAGCAGCTTAGTAGGGACAGAAGCTGAAGCTTTCTTT. V and J are TRBV11-2 and TRBJ1-1; 7 positions agree with TRBD1. With 1 base clipped from V and 6 bases from J, the junction kept 5 bases outside the gene matches. The CDR3 length is 14 residues. Germline V gene sequence: CDR1 SGHAT, CDR2 FQNNGV.